One and the same sample provided the 24 T cell receptor beta chains below, sequenced in a study of T cell repertoires in cytomegalovirus infection. One entry per CDR3 protein results from TCRdb running MiXCR on the reads. Of roughly 500,000 distinct CDR3 sequences in the sample, 16% were seen once. Input material: CD8+ T cells from PBMCs. The receptors stem from a human donor in good health (CMV status not recorded). Some clones in this sample may be carry-over from other donors' samples.

This clonotype was recorded at least ten times. The chain uses TRBV6-5 and TRBJ2-3, with D possibly called TRBD1 or TRBD2 (5 bases each). V was shortened by 2 bases and J by 4 bases, with 13 bases between the two germline ends. The length of the CDR3 is 15 residues. Germline CDR1 is MNHEY and CDR2 is SVGAGI. The DNA for the CDR3 is TGTGCCAGCAGTTACGGGGCAGGGACCCCAGATACGCAGTATTTT. Encoded protein: CASSYGAGTPDTQYF.

The V and J genes are TRBV6-1 and TRBJ2-7; 11 bases are shared with TRBD2. With 3 bases clipped from V and 4 bases from J, the junction kept 11 bases outside the gene matches. CDR1 is MNHNS and CDR2 is SASEGT in the germline V gene. CDR3 length equals 17 residues. The CDR3 bases are TGTGCCAGCAGTGAGGGAGGACTAGCGGGTCTATTGTACGAGCAGTACTTC. It yields the protein CASSEGGLAGLLYEQYF.

This clonotype was counted at least ten times. The rearrangement joins TRBV7-8 to TRBJ2-3; the D call may be TRBD1 or TRBD2 (6 bases each). This CDR3 region has 16 residues. Germline V gives CDR1 SGHVS, CDR2 FQNEAQ. Trimming removed 1 base at V and 2 bases at J, with 13 bases between. As DNA, the CDR3 is TGTGCCAGCAGCTTAGAGGGGGGAGAAGTCACAGATACGCAGTATTTT. Translated, it gives CASSLEGGEVTDTQYF.

J is TRBJ2-3 and V is TRBV13; 8 bases agree with TRBD1. Germline CDR1 and CDR2: PRHDT and FYEKMQ (reference sequence). There are 20 residues in the CDR3. The trim removed 5 bases at V and 2 bases at J, leaving 21 bases unmatched. This CDR3 reads CASSVIMTGEERSLTDTQYF. In DNA form, the CDR3 reads TGTGCCAGCAGCGTAATAATGACAGGGGAGGAGCGGAGCCTCACAGATACGCAGTATTTT.

This clonotype was found many times. V is TRBV28 and J is TRBJ2-5, with 7 nucleotides matching TRBD2. V lost 3 bases, J lost 3 bases, and 10 bases stayed unmatched. This CDR3 has 16 amino acids. Per the germline V gene, CDR1 is MDHEN and CDR2 is SYDVKM. CDR3 loop: CASSFSGEGHEETQYF. The CDR3 DNA is TGTGCCAGCAGTTTCTCGGGGGAGGGCCATGAAGAGACCCAGTACTTC.

The table lists this clonotype with many counts. The rearrangement links TRBV27 to TRBJ2-5; D gene uncertain. Between the trimmed V and J ends, which lost 4 bases and 3 bases, there was a span of 6 bases. This CDR3 contains 12 residues. Germline CDR1 MNHEY, CDR2 SMNVEV (reference sequence). CDR3 nucleotide sequence: TGTGCCAGCAGTTCCATGGAAGAGACCCAGTACTTC. It encodes CASSSMEETQYF.

Turning to this clonotype: Compared with germline, one end of the junction differs, possibly owing to a read error. CDR3 DNA sequence: TGTGCCAGCTCACCAACGAGATCTCAGAGACGCTATGGATACACCTTC. This encodes CASSPTRSQRRYGYTF. V and J are TRBV18 and TRBJ1-2, with D unresolved. Looked up from germline, CDR1 is KGHSH and CDR2 is LQKENI. This CDR3 spans 16 amino acids.

The CDR3 loop reads CASSVTLRGTDTQYF. CDR3 sequence (DNA): TGTGCCAGTAGTGTGACCCTTCGGGGGACAGATACGCAGTATTTT. This chain joins TRBV19 and TRBJ2-3; possible D gene TRBD2, 6 bases. There are 15 residues in the CDR3. V was clipped by 5 bases and J by 3 bases, with 15 bases between them. CDR1 LNHDA and CDR2 SQIVND come from the germline V gene (reference sequence). Full variable domain (remainder filled in from reference TRBV19 and TRBJ2-3): DGGITQSPKYLFRKEGQNVTLSCEQNLNHDAMYWYRQDPGQGLRLIYYSQIVNDFQKGDIAEGYSVSREKKESFPLTVTSAQKNPTAFYLCASSVTLRGTDTQYFGPGTRLTVL.

Concerning this clonotype: At one of its ends the junction is not consistent with the germline gene, which may arise from a read error. This CDR3 reads CAGSLVREGTYNEQFF. Written as DNA, the CDR3 is TGTGCCGGCAGTTTGGTGCGGGAGGGAACCTACAATGAGCAGTTCTTC. The chain employs TRBV28 and TRBJ2-1, with 9 nucleotides matching TRBD2. The CDR3 runs to 16 residues. Germline V gives CDR1 MDHEN, CDR2 SYDVKM.

This clonotype was detected ten times or more. The CDR3 spells CASSQGRSNNEQFF. The CDR3 nucleotides read TGTGCCAGCAGCCAGGGACGTAGCAACAATGAGCAGTTCTTC. The chain has TRBV7-6 and TRBJ2-1, with D perhaps TRBD1 or TRBD2 (5 bases each). Trimming cost V 5 bases and J 5 bases, with 13 bases left between them. The germline gives CDR1 SGHVS, CDR2 FNYEAQ. The CDR3 loop spans 14 amino acids.

The V and J genes are TRBV9 and TRBJ1-2, with unresolved D. V lost 4 bases to trimming and J lost 4 bases, with 14 bases between them. The germline gives CDR1 SGDLS, CDR2 YYNGEE. This CDR3 comprises 14 residues. In DNA, the CDR3 is TGTGCCAGCAGCCGAGGAGGTCCCGGCTATGGCTACACCTTC. Protein sequence: CASSRGGPGYGYTF.

Concerning this clonotype: A much more abundant neighbour one base away suggests this may be a read error. The rearrangement joins TRBV7-9 to TRBJ1-1; maybe TRBD1 (6 bases). The germline V gene encodes CDR1 SEHNR and CDR2 FQNEAQ (reference sequence). V dropped 3 bases and J dropped 6 bases, with 8 bases sitting between them. The CDR3 has 12 amino acids. CDR3 in DNA: TGTGCCAGCAGCTTTCAGGGGCCTGAAGCTTTCTTT. Translated, it gives CASSFQGPEAFF.

This clonotype was detected ten times or more. The genes are TRBV6-5 and TRBJ1-2; 8 bases map to TRBD1. V lost 0 bases, J lost 0 bases, and 3 bases stayed unmatched. CDR3 length: 16 amino acids. CDR1 and CDR2 (germline): MNHEY, SVGAGI. The CDR3 here is CASSYSTGETNYGYTF. The CDR3 bases are TGTGCCAGCAGTTACTCGACAGGGGAGACTAACTATGGCTACACCTTC.

This clonotype was detected only once. This chain joins TRBV2 and TRBJ2-3, with 8 bases aligning to TRBD2. Per germline, CDR1 SNHLY and CDR2 FYNNEI. V was clipped by 5 bases and J by 2 bases; unmatched bases: 9. The CDR3 has 16 amino acids. The CDR3 region is CASSLRLATDTDTQYF. The CDR3 bases are TGTGCCAGCAGTCTGCGACTAGCGACCGACACAGATACGCAGTATTTT.

V and J are TRBV28 and TRBJ1-2; 7 bases align to TRBD1. The CDR3 runs to 16 residues. V shed 4 bases and J 2 bases; nucleotides not matched to a gene: 10. Per the germline V gene, CDR1 is MDHEN and CDR2 is SYDVKM. The DNA for the CDR3 is TGTGCCAGCAGTTCCAGACAGGGATGGACGAACTATGGCTACACCTTC. Translation: CASSSRQGWTNYGYTF.

This clonotype was counted at least ten times. CDR3: CASSYSRGGGTDTQYF. The DNA for the CDR3 is TGTGCCAGCAGTTACTCGAGAGGAGGGGGAACAGATACGCAGTATTTT. The genes are TRBV6-5 and TRBJ2-3; D may match TRBD1 or TRBD2 (6 bases each). CDR3 length: 16 residues. Trimming removed 0 bases from V and 3 bases from J, with 13 bases in between. Germline values: CDR1 MNHEY, CDR2 SVGAGI.

On this clonotype: The CDR3 does not end in the conserved phenylalanine or tryptophan, so this is likely a read error. The genes are TRBV19 and TRBJ2-1; 10 bases are shared with TRBD2. Germline-derived CDR1 and CDR2 are LNHDA and SQIVND (reference sequence). V shed 3 bases, J shed 1 base, and the junction held 6 bases outside the gene matches. CDR3 length: 17 amino acids. This chain's CDR3 is CASSMASGRGSYNEQFL. The CDR3 DNA reads as TGTGCCAGTAGTATGGCTAGCGGGAGAGGGTCCTACAATGAGCAGTTCTTA.

The J gene is TRBJ2-4, the V gene TRBV6-2 or TRBV6-3; D unresolved. Germline V lookup: CDR1 MNHEY, CDR2 SVGEGT. V dropped 2 bases and J dropped 0 bases, with 11 bases sitting between them. The CDR3 extends over 16 amino acids. CDR3 sequence reads: CASSYESVLAKNIQYF. CDR3 nucleotide sequence: TGTGCCAGCAGTTACGAGTCGGTTCTAGCCAAAAACATTCAGTACTTC.

This clonotype was recorded at least ten times. This chain links TRBV7-3 with TRBJ2-1, with TRBD1 matching 8 bases. V lost 3 bases to trimming and J lost 4 bases; unmatched junction nucleotides: 5. Germline V gene lookup returns CDR1 SGHTA and CDR2 FQGTGA. The CDR3 contains 15 residues. The CDR3 spells CASSLDRALYNEQFF. The CDR3 coding sequence is TGTGCCAGCAGCTTGGACAGGGCCTTATACAATGAGCAGTTCTTC.

This clonotype was recorded many times. The rearrangement links TRBV7-9 to TRBJ2-5, with D possibly TRBD2 on 5 matching bases. V was clipped by 6 bases and J by 2 bases, with 10 bases between them. Germline values: CDR1 SEHNR, CDR2 FQNEAQ (reference sequence). This CDR3 is 13 amino acids long. The CDR3 loop reads CASRRAFQETQYF. In DNA, the CDR3 is TGTGCCAGCAGGAGGGCGTTTCAAGAGACCCAGTACTTC.

This clonotype showed up many times. This chain joins TRBV20-1 and TRBJ2-5; unclear D gene. The CDR3 is made up of 13 amino acids. V was pared by 1 base and J by 0 bases, with 6 bases between. Germline V gene data show CDR1 as DFQATT and CDR2 as SNEGSKA (reference sequence). DNA of the CDR3: TGCAGTGCTAGAGGCACCGACCAAGAGACCCAGTACTTC. Translated, it gives CSARGTDQETQYF.

This clonotype was found a few times. The chain has TRBV10-3 and TRBJ1-4, with TRBD1 matching over 11 bases. The junction had 3 bases not matched to a gene; V was cut back by 3 bases and J by 6 bases. This CDR3 has 15 amino acids. From germline, CDR1 is ENHRY and CDR2 SYGVKD. CDR3 amino acids: CAISEPGQGDEKLFF. CDR3 coding DNA: TGTGCCATCAGTGAACCGGGACAGGGGGATGAAAAACTGTTTTTT.

The chain uses TRBV5-4 and TRBJ2-3; D is perhaps TRBD2 (5 bases). Trimming cost V 3 bases and J 2 bases, with 13 bases left between them. CDR1 is SGHNT and CDR2 is YYREEE in the germline V gene (reference sequence). This CDR3 spans 15 amino acids. Here the CDR3 DNA reads TGTGCCAGCAGCTGGAACAAGCGGAACACAGATACGCAGTATTTT. Protein: CASSWNKRNTDTQYF.

For the CDR3, the DNA is TGTGCCAGCAGCGGACGGGGGGCCTCTAGCACAGATACGCAGTATTTT. This sequence encodes CASSGRGASSTDTQYF. The chain couples TRBV9 to TRBJ2-3, with D possibly being TRBD2 (7 bases). The CDR3 covers 16 residues. Germline V gene lookup returns CDR1 SGDLS and CDR2 YYNGEE. V lost 3 bases and J lost 0, with 14 bases in between.